This TCR beta chain derives from a study of T cell changes during pregnancy in multiple sclerosis. CDR1 and CDR2 (germline): ENHRY, SYGVKD. The V segment lost 4 bases and the J segment 8 bases; nucleotides outside the gene matches: 7. This CDR3 is built from 16 residues. Data came from immunoSEQ multiplex PCR; TCRdb stores just in-frame clones and leaves some out. The data contain tens of thousands of clones, almost 95% of them singletons. This chain links TRBV10-3 with TRBJ2-1, with 14 bases fitting TRBD2. This clonotype was sampled from a female donor with multiple sclerosis, enrolled in a pregnancy study. Source material: peripheral blood. The CDR3 DNA reads as TGTGCCATCAGTGGGGGACTAGCGGGAGCCCAAGATGAGCAGTTCTTC. Translated: CAISGGLAGAQDEQFF.